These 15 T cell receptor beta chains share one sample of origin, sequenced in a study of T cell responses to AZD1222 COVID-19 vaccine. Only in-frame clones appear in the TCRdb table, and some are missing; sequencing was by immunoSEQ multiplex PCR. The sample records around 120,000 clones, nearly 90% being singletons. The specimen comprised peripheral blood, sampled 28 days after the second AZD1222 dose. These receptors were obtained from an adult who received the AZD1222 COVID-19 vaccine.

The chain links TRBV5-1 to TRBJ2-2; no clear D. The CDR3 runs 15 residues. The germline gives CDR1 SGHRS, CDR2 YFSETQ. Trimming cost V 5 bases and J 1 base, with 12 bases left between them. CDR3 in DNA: TGCGCCAGCAGGGTAGGCACTATGAACACCGGGGAGCTGTTTTTT. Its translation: CASRVGTMNTGELFF.

The CDR3 bases are TGTGCCAGCAGTGAAGCGCTTCGGGTCTATGGCTACACCTTC. Its protein product is CASSEALRVYGYTF. The chain couples TRBV2 to TRBJ1-2; no clear D gene. The CDR3 has 14 residues. The germline CDR1 and CDR2 sequences are SNHLY and FYNNEI. V lost 0 bases and J lost 4, with 9 bases in between.

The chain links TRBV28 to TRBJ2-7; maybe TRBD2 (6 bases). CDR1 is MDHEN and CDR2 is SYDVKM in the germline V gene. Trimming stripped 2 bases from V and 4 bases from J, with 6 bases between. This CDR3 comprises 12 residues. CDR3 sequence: CASSLGRYEQYF. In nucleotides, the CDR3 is TGTGCCAGCAGTTTAGGGAGGTACGAGCAGTACTTC. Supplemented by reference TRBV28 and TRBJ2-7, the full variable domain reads DVKVTQSSRYLVKRTGEKVFLECVQDMDHENMFWYRQDPGLGLRLIYFSYDVKMKEKGDIPEGYSVSREKKERFSLILESASTNQTSMYLCASSLGRYEQYFGPGTRLTVT.

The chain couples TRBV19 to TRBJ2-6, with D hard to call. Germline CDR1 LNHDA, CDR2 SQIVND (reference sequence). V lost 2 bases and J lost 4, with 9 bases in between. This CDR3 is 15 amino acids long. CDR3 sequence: CASSIRWSGANVLTF. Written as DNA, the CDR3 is TGTGCCAGTAGTATAAGATGGTCCGGGGCCAACGTCCTGACTTTC.

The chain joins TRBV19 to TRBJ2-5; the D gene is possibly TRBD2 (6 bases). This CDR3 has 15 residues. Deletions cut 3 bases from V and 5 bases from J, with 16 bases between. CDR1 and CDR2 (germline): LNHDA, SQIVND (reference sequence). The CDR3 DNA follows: TGTGCCAGTAGTATTGGGGGACTCAAGGTGGAGACCCAGTACTTC. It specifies CASSIGGLKVETQYF.

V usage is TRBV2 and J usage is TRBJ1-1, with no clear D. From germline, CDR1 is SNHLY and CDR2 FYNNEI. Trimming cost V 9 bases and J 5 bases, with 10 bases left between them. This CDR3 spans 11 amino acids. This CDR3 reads CASLRRTEAFF. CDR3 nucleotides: TGTGCCAGTTTAAGGCGGACTGAAGCTTTCTTT.

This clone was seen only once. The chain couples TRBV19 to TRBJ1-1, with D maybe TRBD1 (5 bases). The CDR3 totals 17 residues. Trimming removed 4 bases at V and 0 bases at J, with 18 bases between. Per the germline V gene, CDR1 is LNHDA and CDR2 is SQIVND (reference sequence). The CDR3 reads CASSRDLFHGMNTEAFF. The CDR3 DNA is TGTGCCAGTAGTAGGGACCTATTTCATGGTATGAACACTGAAGCTTTCTTT.

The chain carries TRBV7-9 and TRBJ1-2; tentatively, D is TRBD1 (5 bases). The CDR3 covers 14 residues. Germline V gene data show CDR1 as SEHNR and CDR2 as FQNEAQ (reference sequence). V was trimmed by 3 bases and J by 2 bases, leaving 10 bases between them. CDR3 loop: CASSLGPGNYGYTF. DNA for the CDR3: TGTGCCAGCAGCTTGGGACCAGGGAACTATGGCTACACCTTC. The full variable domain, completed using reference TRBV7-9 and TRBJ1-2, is DTGVSQNPRHKITKRGQNVTFRCDPISEHNRLYWYRQTLGQGPEFLTYFQNEAQLEKSRLLSDRFSAERPKGSFSTLEIQRTEQGDSAMYLCASSLGPGNYGYTFGSGTRLTVV.

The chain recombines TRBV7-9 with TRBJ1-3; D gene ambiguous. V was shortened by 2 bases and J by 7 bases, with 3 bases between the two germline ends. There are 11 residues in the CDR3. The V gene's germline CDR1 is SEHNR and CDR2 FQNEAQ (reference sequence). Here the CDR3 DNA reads TGTGCCAGCAGCTTATTGAACACCATATATTTT. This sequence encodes CASSLLNTIYF.

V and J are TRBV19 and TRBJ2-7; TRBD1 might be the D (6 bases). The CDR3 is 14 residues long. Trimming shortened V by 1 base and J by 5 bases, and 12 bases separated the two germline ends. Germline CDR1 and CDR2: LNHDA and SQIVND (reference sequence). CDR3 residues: CASSIVAGEDEQYF. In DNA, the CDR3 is TGTGCCAGTAGTATAGTGGCAGGGGAAGACGAGCAGTACTTC.

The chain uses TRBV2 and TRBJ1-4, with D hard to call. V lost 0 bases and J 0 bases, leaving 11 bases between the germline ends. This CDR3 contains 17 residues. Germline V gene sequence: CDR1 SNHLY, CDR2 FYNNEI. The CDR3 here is CASSEARRWTTNEKLFF. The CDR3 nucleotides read TGTGCCAGCAGTGAAGCGCGGCGATGGACAACTAATGAAAAACTGTTTTTT.

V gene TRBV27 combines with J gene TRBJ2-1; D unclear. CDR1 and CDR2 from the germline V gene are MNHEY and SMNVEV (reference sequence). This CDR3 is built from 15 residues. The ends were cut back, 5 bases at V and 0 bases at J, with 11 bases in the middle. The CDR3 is CASSLVGNSYNEQFF. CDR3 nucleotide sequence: TGTGCCAGCAGTCTCGTAGGGAACTCCTACAATGAGCAGTTCTTC.

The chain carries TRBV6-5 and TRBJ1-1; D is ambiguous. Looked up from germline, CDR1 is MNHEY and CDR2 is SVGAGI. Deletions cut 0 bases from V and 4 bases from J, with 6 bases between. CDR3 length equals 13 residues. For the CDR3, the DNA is TGTGCCAGCAGTTACTCCTTGGGCACTGAAGCTTTCTTT. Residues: CASSYSLGTEAFF.

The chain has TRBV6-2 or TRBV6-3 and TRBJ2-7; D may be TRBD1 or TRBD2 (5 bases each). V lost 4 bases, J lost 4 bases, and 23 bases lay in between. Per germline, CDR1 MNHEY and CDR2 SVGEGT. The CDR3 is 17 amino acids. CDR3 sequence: CASSSVTGTLALYEQYF. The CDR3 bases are TGTGCCAGCAGTTCCGTGACGGGGACCCTCGCACTGTACGAGCAGTACTTC.

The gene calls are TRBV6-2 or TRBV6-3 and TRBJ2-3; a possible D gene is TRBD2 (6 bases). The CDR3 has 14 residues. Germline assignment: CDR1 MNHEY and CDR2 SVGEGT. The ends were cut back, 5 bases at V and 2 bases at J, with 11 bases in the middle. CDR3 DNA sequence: TGTGCCAGCAGTCACGGGACTGCCACAGATACGCAGTATTTT. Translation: CASSHGTATDTQYF.